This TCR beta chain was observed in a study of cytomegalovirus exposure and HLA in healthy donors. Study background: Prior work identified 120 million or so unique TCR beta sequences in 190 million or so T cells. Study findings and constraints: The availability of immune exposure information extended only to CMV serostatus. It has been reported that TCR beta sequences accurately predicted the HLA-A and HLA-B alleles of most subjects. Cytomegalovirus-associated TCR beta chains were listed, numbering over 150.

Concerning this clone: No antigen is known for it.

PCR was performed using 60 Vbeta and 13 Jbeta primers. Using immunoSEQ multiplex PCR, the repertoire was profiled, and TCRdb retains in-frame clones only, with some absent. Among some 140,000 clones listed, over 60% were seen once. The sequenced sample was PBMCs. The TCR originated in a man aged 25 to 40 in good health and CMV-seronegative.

This CDR3 is CASSGTGGYEQYF. In DNA, the CDR3 is TGTGCCAGCAGCGGGACAGGGGGCTACGAGCAGTACTTC. The chain combines TRBV7-3 with TRBJ2-7; 11 bases map to TRBD1. The CDR3 is 13 amino acids. CDR1 SGHTA and CDR2 FQGTGA come from the germline V gene. V was pared by 5 bases and J by 3 bases, with 0 bases of the junction left unmatched.